These T cell receptor beta chains were read from a single sample in a study of T cells after yellow fever vaccination. TCRdb called the 5' RACE reads again in MiXCR, with one record for every CDR3 protein. The sample consists of around 500,000 distinct CDR3 sequences, roughly 22% of them appearing once. The sample consisted of PBMCs, taken less than 25 days after the first yellow fever vaccination. The receptors were sampled from a man younger than 35 who received the YFV17D yellow fever vaccine. CDR3s include the opening cysteine and the closing phenylalanine or tryptophan. A D gene is named only where the DNA matches it firmly. Only some rows state a clone size, as once, few, many or a class for expanded clones.

j_call d_call v_call clone_size cdr3_aa cdr3_nt
TRBJ1-1 . TRBV12-3/TRBV12-4 once CASSLEPEAFF TGTGCCAGCAGTTTGGAGCCTGAAGCTTTCTTT
TRBJ1-6 . TRBV7-9 few CASSPQTGVDSPLHF TGTGCCAGCAGCCCTCAGACGGGGGTTGATTCACCCCTCCACTTT
TRBJ2-1 . TRBV7-3 . CASRGGGRGAKSSYNEQFF TGTGCCAGCAGGGGTGGGGGTAGGGGGGCTAAAAGCTCCTACAATGAGCAGTTCTTC
TRBJ2-1 . TRBV7-2 . CASSLDGDNEQFF TGTGCCAGCAGCTTAGATGGAGACAATGAGCAGTTCTTC
TRBJ2-3 TRBD2 TRBV18 . CASLAGGIDTQYF TGTGCCAGTCTAGCGGGGGGCATCGATACGCAGTATTTT
TRBJ1-1 . TRBV15 . CATSREVSAGTLNTEAFF TGTGCCACCAGCAGAGAAGTTTCGGCGGGCACCCTGAACACTGAAGCTTTCTTT
TRBJ1-6 . TRBV12-3/TRBV12-4 . CASSFPGNSPLHF TGTGCCAGCAGTTTTCCGGGAAATTCACCCCTCCACTTT
TRBJ1-5 . TRBV7-9 few CASTSVDGNQPQHF TGTGCCAGCACTTCCGTTGATGGCAATCAGCCCCAGCATTTT
TRBJ2-1 . TRBV4-3 . CASSHGTFNEQFF TGCGCCAGCAGCCATGGGACCTTCAATGAGCAGTTCTTC
TRBJ1-2 . TRBV14 . CASSQTRGVLTGYTF TGTGCCAGCAGCCAAACGAGGGGGGTGTTGACTGGCTACACCTTC
TRBJ1-1 . TRBV13 . CASRVTRGSNTEAFF TGTGCCAGCAGAGTTACCCGAGGTTCGAACACTGAAGCTTTCTTT
TRBJ2-6 TRBD1 TRBV5-8 . CASSDKGGRAGANVLTF TGTGCCAGCAGCGACAAAGGGGGCAGGGCTGGGGCCAACGTCCTGACTTTC
TRBJ1-5 . TRBV7-2 . CASSLADRDNQPQHF TGTGCCAGCAGCTTAGCCGATAGGGATAATCAGCCCCAGCATTTT
TRBJ2-3 . TRBV20-1 . CSAPSRLDTQYF TGCAGTGCCCCTAGTAGGCTCGATACGCAGTATTTT
TRBJ2-7 . TRBV5-1 few CASSVEIFSYEQYF TGCGCCAGCAGTGTTGAGATTTTCTCCTACGAGCAGTACTTC
TRBJ2-5 TRBD2 TRBV4-2 few CASSRLLPSGVTPRATQYF TGTGCCAGCAGCCGTCTTTTGCCCAGCGGGGTTACCCCAAGAGCGACCCAGTACTTC
TRBJ2-7 . TRBV7-3 few CASSLSRLGGTPYEQYF TGTGCCAGCAGCTTATCAAGGTTAGGAGGGACTCCTTACGAGCAGTACTTC
TRBJ2-2 TRBD2 TRBV11-1 . CASSLVLRGGARTGELFF TGTGCCAGCAGCTTAGTTCTTCGCGGGGGGGCCCGAACCGGGGAGCTGTTTTTT
TRBJ2-5 . TRBV21-1 . CASGGHFQETQYF TGTGCCAGCGGGGGGCACTTCCAAGAGACCCAGTACTTC
TRBJ2-1 TRBD2 TRBV5-6 . CASSLEGTSGVWDEQFF TGTGCCAGCAGCTTGGAGGGGACTAGCGGGGTCTGGGATGAGCAGTTCTTC
TRBJ1-6 . TRBV7-6 few CASSLDRVAQNSPLHF TGTGCCAGCAGCTTAGATAGGGTTGCCCAAAATTCACCCCTCCACTTT
TRBJ2-3 TRBD1 TRBV7-2 . CASSLVRQGESTDTQYF TGTGCCAGCAGCTTAGTCCGCCAGGGGGAGAGCACAGATACGCAGTATTTT
TRBJ1-6 . TRBV19 few CASSIEQGSYNSPLHF TGTGCCAGTAGTATCGAACAGGGCTCCTATAATTCACCCCTCCACTTT
TRBJ2-3 . TRBV11-3 many CASSLGTELTDTQYF TGTGCCAGCAGCCTGGGGACGGAGCTCACAGATACGCAGTATTTT
TRBJ1-2 . TRBV12-3/TRBV12-4 few CASSLPPNIRGNYGYTF TGTGCCAGCAGTTTACCCCCGAATATCAGGGGAAACTATGGCTACACCTTC